The rows below give T cell receptor beta chains drawn from one sample of a study of cytomegalovirus exposure and HLA in healthy donors. Assay: immunoSEQ multiplex PCR; the TCRdb copy retains only in-frame clones and omits some. The sample holds around 180,000 clones, about three quarters seen once. Material: PBMCs. All receptors derive from a woman between 35 and 50 years old in good health and CMV-seronegative. The CDR3 runs from the conserved cysteine through the conserved F or W. Each record gives: V gene, clone size, D gene, J gene, CDR3 DNA, CDR3 protein. A D gene is named only where the DNA matches it firmly. Only some rows state a clone size, as once, few, many or a class for expanded clones.

TRBV2	NA	TRBD1	TRBJ1-2	TGTGCCAGCAGTACAGGGGACCATGGCTACACCTTC	CASSTGDHGYTF
TRBV19	once	TRBD1	TRBJ1-2	TGTGCCAGTAGTATAGGGGGACAGAAGAACTATGGCTACACCTTC	CASSIGGQKNYGYTF
TRBV5-4	NA	TRBD1	TRBJ2-5	TGTGCCAGCAGCTTACAGGGGGAAGAGACCCAGTACTTC	CASSLQGEETQYF
TRBV30	once	NA	TRBJ1-5	TGTGCCTGGAGCGTACAGCTTTCCAATCAGCCCCAGCATTTT	CAWSVQLSNQPQHF
TRBV7-3	NA	NA	TRBJ2-2	TGTGCCAGCAGCTTAGGGGGGTCCTGGCCGGGGGAGCTGTTTTTT	CASSLGGSWPGELFF
TRBV10-3	NA	TRBD1	TRBJ1-5	TGTACCACCCAGGGACAGGGGGACAGTCAGCCCCAGCATTTT	CTTQGQGDSQPQHF
TRBV9	NA	NA	TRBJ2-6	TGTGCCAGCAGCGTAGACGGGATCTCTGGGGCCAACGTCCTGACTTTC	CASSVDGISGANVLTF
TRBV5-6	NA	TRBD2	TRBJ2-5	TGTGCCAGCAGCCAGGGACTAGCGCAAGAGACCCAGTACTTC	CASSQGLAQETQYF
TRBV11-3	NA	NA	TRBJ1-2	TGTGCCAGCAGCCGAGACAGTTACGGCTATGGCTACACCTTC	CASSRDSYGYGYTF
TRBV19	NA	NA	TRBJ1-2	TGTGCCAGTAGTATAACTGTCAGGGTACTTTCGTATGGCTACACCTTC	CASSITVRVLSYGYTF
TRBV5-1	once	NA	TRBJ2-3	TGCGCCAGCAGCTTGGGCGGGAAAAACACAGATACGCAGTATTTT	CASSLGGKNTDTQYF
TRBV7-3	once	NA	TRBJ2-2	TGTGCCAGCAGCTTAAGATTAGGAGCGGTGGTCCCATCCAACACCGGGGAGCTGTTTTTT	CASSLRLGAVVPSNTGELFF
TRBV5-6	NA	NA	TRBJ2-6	TGTGCCAGCAGCTTGGTACAGGGAGGGTGGGCCAACGTCCTGACTTTC	CASSLVQGGWANVLTF
TRBV18	NA	NA	TRBJ2-1	TGTGCCAGCTCACCTACTAATGAGCAGTTCTTC	CASSPTNEQFF
TRBV4-2	NA	NA	TRBJ2-5	TGTGCCAGCAGCCAAGCCCACGGGAAAGAGACCCAGTACTTC	CASSQAHGKETQYF
TRBV7-9	NA	TRBD1	TRBJ1-2	TGTGCCAGCAGCTTAGCGGGGACAGGGGAGAGCTATGGCTACACCTTC	CASSLAGTGESYGYTF
TRBV7-9	NA	NA	TRBJ2-2	TGTGCCAGCAGCTTCGGGGTGGGGGGGCCCGCCGGGGAGCTGTTTTTT	CASSFGVGGPAGELFF
TRBV5-4	NA	NA	TRBJ2-1	TGTGCCAGCAGCACGGGGGAGAGGTACAATGAGCAGTTCTTC	CASSTGERYNEQFF
TRBV9	NA	NA	TRBJ1-1	TGTGCCAGCAGCGCGACAGTCGGAACGAACACTGAAGCTTTCTTT	CASSATVGTNTEAFF
TRBV6-1	NA	NA	TRBJ1-1	TGTACCAGCAGCCCCCCCCTCTTGAGAGGTGAAGCTTTCTTT	CTSSPPLLRGEAFF
TRBV30	NA	TRBD1	TRBJ1-4	TGTGCCTGGAATCGACAGGGTTGGGAAAAACTGTTTTTT	CAWNRQGWEKLFF
TRBV19	NA	TRBD1	TRBJ1-1	TGTGCCAGTAGTCTAGACAGGGTAAACACTGAAGCTTTCTTT	CASSLDRVNTEAFF
TRBV28	once	NA	TRBJ2-1	TGTGCCAGCAGTTTGGGTGGGGGCCTGAATGAGCAGTTCTTC	CASSLGGGLNEQFF
TRBV7-2	NA	TRBD1	TRBJ1-2	TGTGCCAGCAGCCCATCGGACAGGGGGATGACCAACTTTGATGGCTACACCTTC	CASSPSDRGMTNFDGYTF
TRBV7-2	NA	TRBD2	TRBJ2-5	TGTGCCAGCAGCGTTTCAGCGGGAGGGGCTCAGGAGACCCAGTACTTC	CASSVSAGGAQETQYF
TRBV9	NA	NA	TRBJ1-6	TGTGCCAGCAGCGTAGATCCGGGCAGCGGGGATTCACCCCTCCACTTT	CASSVDPGSGDSPLHF
TRBV5-1	NA	TRBD2	TRBJ2-5	TGCGCCAGCAGGAGCGGTGCTAGCGGCCAAGAGACCCAGTACTTC	CASRSGASGQETQYF
TRBV5-4	once	NA	TRBJ2-7	TGTGCCAGCAGCGGAACACAGGGATCCTACGAGCAGTACTTC	CASSGTQGSYEQYF
TRBV9	few	NA	TRBJ2-1	TGTGCCAGCAGCGTAGGTACGTTTAGTGAGCAGTTCTTC	CASSVGTFSEQFF
TRBV29-1	NA	NA	TRBJ2-7	TGCAGCGTTAGGCGAGGCGTTAACTACGAGCAGTACTTC	CSVRRGVNYEQYF
TRBV7-6	few	NA	TRBJ1-4	TGTGCCAGCAGCTCTTCAGGGTGGTCTAATGAAAAACTGTTTTTT	CASSSSGWSNEKLFF
TRBV7-3	NA	NA	TRBJ2-1	TGTGCCAGCAGCCCCCTGACTGGTAACTCCTACAATGAGCAGTTCTTC	CASSPLTGNSYNEQFF
TRBV30	NA	NA	TRBJ2-3	TGTGCCTGGAGTGGGACAGTCCAGATGGATACGCAGTATTTT	CAWSGTVQMDTQYF
TRBV10-3	NA	NA	TRBJ1-3	TGTGCCTCCGGGGGTCGTAGGAGCTCTGGAAACACCATATATTTT	CASGGRRSSGNTIYF
TRBV4-3	NA	NA	TRBJ1-1	TGCGCCAGCAGCCAAGGGGTTGGAGGGGACACTGAAGCTTTCTTT	CASSQGVGGDTEAFF
TRBV19	NA	TRBD1	TRBJ2-7	TGTGCCAGTAGTCACATCCGGGACAGGGGTTACGAGCAGTACTTC	CASSHIRDRGYEQYF
TRBV11-2	NA	TRBD2	TRBJ2-4	TGTGCCAGCAGCTTACTGGGGGGCGGGGGGGACATTCAGTACTTC	CASSLLGGGGDIQYF
TRBV30	NA	TRBD1	TRBJ1-1	TGTGCCTCCTCGGGGACAGGCCGCCAACGTGAAGCTTTCTTT	CASSGTGRQREAFF
TRBV15	NA	NA	TRBJ2-7	TGTGCCACCAGCAGAGAACAGGGCACAACCTACGAGCAGTACTTC	CATSREQGTTYEQYF
TRBV4-3	NA	TRBD1	TRBJ2-3	TGCGCCAGCAGCCAATGGGACAGGGGGCAAGATACGCAGTATTTT	CASSQWDRGQDTQYF
TRBV5-1	NA	TRBD1	TRBJ1-3	TGCGCCAGCAGCTTGGCGGGGACAGGGGCTGGAAACACCATATATTTT	CASSLAGTGAGNTIYF
TRBV7-8	NA	NA	TRBJ1-1	TGTGCCAGCAGCTTAGTTCGGCCAGGGGCGAACACTGAAGCTTTCTTT	CASSLVRPGANTEAFF
TRBV6-5	NA	TRBD1	TRBJ1-5	TGTGCCAGCAGTGCGTACAGGGGAAGCAATCAGCCCCAGCATTTT	CASSAYRGSNQPQHF
TRBV11-3	once	NA	TRBJ2-4	TGTGCCAGCAGCTTAGAGGCGGTGGCCATTCAGTACTTC	CASSLEAVAIQYF
TRBV5-5	NA	TRBD1	TRBJ1-2	TGTGCCAGCAGCAGGACAGGGCTTAACTATGGCTACACCTTC	CASSRTGLNYGYTF
TRBV7-9	NA	NA	TRBJ2-5	TGTGCCAGCAGCTTAGGCGGACAGCCCCAAGAGACCCAGTACTTC	CASSLGGQPQETQYF
TRBV5-1	NA	NA	TRBJ2-2	TGCGCCAGCAGCTTGAGGGGGAATGCGAACACCGGGGAGCTGTTTTTT	CASSLRGNANTGELFF
TRBV9	NA	NA	TRBJ1-1	TGTGCCAGCAGCCCTCCCGGGGGGGTGGGGAACACTGAAGCTTTCTTT	CASSPPGGVGNTEAFF
TRBV5-5	NA	NA	TRBJ2-3	TGTGCCAGCAGTCGGGTTGGGTTGGGCACAGATACGCAGTATTTT	CASSRVGLGTDTQYF
TRBV19	medium-sized	TRBD1	TRBJ1-2	TGTGCCAGTAGTACTGGACAGGGGGCCGGTGGCTACACCTTC	CASSTGQGAGGYTF
TRBV6-5	NA	NA	TRBJ2-1	TGTGCCAGCAGTCGGCTAGGTCGTGACTACAATGAGCAGTTCTTC	CASSRLGRDYNEQFF
TRBV29-1	NA	NA	TRBJ2-5	TGCAGCGTTGTGCCCAGGTACCAAGAGACCCAGTACTTC	CSVVPRYQETQYF
TRBV29-1	NA	NA	TRBJ2-5	TGCAGCGTGGGGCGTGGACAGACTCAAGAGACCCAGTACTTC	CSVGRGQTQETQYF
TRBV5-5	NA	TRBD1	TRBJ1-1	TGTGCCAGCAGCTTGGGGTCGGGACAGGGCTTCACTGAAGCTTTCTTT	CASSLGSGQGFTEAFF
TRBV11-1	NA	NA	TRBJ2-2	TGTGCCAGCAGCTGGAAGGCAGGGCCATACACCGGGGAGCTGTTTTTT	CASSWKAGPYTGELFF